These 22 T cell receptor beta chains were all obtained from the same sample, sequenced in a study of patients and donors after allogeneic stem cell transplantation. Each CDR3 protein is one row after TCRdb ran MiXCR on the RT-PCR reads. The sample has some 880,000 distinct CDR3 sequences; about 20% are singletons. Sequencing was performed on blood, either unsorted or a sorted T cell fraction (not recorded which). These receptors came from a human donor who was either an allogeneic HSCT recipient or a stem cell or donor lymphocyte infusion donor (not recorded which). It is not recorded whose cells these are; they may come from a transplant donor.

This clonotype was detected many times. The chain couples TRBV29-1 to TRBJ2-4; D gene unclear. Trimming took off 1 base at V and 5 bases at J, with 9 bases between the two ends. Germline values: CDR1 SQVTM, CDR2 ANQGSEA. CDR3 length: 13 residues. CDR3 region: CSVEGGPQNIQYF. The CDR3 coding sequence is TGCAGCGTTGAAGGCGGACCGCAAAACATTCAGTACTTC.

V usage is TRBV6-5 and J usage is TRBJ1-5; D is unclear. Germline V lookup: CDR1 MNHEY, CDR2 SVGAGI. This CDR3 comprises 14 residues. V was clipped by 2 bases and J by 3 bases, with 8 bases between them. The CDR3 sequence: CASSYGRNNQPQHF. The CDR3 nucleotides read TGTGCCAGCAGTTACGGGCGGAACAATCAGCCCCAGCATTTT.

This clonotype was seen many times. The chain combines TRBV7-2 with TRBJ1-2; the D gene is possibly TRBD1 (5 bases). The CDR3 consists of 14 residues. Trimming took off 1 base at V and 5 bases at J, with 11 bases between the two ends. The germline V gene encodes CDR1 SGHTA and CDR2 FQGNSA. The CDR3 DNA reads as TGTGCCAGCAGCTTAGAATCAGGGTTTTATGGCTACACCTTC. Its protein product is CASSLESGFYGYTF.

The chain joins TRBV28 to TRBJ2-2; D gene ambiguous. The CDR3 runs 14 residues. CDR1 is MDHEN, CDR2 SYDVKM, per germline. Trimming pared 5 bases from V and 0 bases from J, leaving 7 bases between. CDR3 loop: CASSTNTNTGELFF. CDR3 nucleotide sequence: TGTGCCAGCAGTACCAACACGAACACCGGGGAGCTGTTTTTT.

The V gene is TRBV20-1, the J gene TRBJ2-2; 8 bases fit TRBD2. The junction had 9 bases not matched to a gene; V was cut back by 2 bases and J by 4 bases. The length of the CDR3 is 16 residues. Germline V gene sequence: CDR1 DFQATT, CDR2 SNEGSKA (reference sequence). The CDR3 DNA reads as TGCAGTGCTAGAAGCGGGGGAACAGAGTCCACCGGGGAGCTGTTTTTT. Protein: CSARSGGTESTGELFF.

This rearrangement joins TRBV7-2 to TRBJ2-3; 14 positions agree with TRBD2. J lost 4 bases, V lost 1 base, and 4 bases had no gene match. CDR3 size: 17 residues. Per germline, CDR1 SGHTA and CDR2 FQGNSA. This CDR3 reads CASSLEGTSGGSDTQYF. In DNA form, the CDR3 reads TGTGCCAGCAGCTTAGAAGGGACTAGCGGGGGATCAGATACGCAGTATTTT.

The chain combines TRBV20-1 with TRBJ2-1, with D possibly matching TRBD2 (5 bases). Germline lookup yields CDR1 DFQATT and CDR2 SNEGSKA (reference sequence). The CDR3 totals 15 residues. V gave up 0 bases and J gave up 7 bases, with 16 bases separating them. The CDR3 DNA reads TGCAGTGCTAGAGATGTGGCCCCCCCGGGGAATGAGCAGTTCTTC. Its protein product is CSARDVAPPGNEQFF.

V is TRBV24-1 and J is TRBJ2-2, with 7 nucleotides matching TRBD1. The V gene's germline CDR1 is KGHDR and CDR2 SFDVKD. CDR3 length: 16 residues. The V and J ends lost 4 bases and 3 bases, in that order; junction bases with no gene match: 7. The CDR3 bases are TGTGCCACCAGTGAATCCGGGACAGTAGACACCGGGGAGCTGTTTTTT. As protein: CATSESGTVDTGELFF.

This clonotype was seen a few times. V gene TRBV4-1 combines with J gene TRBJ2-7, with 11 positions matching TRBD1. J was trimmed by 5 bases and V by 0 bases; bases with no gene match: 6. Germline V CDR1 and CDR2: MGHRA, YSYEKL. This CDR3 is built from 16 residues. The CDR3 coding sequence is TGCGCCAGCAGCCAAGAAAGGACAGGGGGCTACCACGAGCAGTACTTC. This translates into CASSQERTGGYHEQYF.

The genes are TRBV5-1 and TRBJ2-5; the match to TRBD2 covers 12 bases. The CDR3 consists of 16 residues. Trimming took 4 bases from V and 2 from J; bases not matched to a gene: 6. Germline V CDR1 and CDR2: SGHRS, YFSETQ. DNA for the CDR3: TGCGCCAGCAGCAAAGGACTAGCGGGATCTCAAGAGACCCAGTACTTC. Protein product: CASSKGLAGSQETQYF. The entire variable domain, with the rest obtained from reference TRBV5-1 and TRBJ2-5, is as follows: KAGVTQTPRYLIKTRGQQVTLSCSPISGHRSVSWYQQTPGQGLQFLFEYFSETQRNKGNFPGRFSGRQFSNSRSEMNVSTLELGDSALYLCASSKGLAGSQETQYFGPGTRLLVL.

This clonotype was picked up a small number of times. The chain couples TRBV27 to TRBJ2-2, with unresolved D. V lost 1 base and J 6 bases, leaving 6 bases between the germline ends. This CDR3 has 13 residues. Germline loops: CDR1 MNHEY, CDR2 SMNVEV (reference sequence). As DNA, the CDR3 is TGTGCCAGCAGTTTATTGGGGTCCGGGGAGCTGTTTTTT. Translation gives CASSLLGSGELFF.

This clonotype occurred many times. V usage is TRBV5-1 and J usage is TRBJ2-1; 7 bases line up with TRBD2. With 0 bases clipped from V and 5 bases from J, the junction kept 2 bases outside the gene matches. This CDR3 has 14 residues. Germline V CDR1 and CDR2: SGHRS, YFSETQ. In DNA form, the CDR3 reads TGCGCCAGCAGCTTGGAGCGGGGAGACAATGAGCAGTTCTTC. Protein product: CASSLERGDNEQFF.

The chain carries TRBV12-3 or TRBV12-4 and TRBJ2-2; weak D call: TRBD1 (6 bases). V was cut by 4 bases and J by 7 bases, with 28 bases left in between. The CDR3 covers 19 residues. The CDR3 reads CASSSETGSFTLNDGELFF. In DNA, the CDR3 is TGTGCCAGCAGTTCCGAGACAGGTTCCTTTACTTTGAACGACGGGGAGCTGTTTTTT.

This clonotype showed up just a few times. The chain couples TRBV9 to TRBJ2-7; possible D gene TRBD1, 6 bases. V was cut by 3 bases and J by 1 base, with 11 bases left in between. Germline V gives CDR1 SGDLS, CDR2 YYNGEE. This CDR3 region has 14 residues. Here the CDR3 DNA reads TGTGCCAGCAGCGACAGGGAATCGTCCTACGAGCAGTACTTC. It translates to CASSDRESSYEQYF.

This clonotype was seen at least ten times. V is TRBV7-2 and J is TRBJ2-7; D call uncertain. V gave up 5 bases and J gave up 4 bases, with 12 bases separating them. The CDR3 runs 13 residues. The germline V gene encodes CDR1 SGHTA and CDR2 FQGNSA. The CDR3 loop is CASSVGLGYEQYF. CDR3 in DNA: TGTGCCAGCAGCGTCGGTCTAGGATACGAGCAGTACTTC. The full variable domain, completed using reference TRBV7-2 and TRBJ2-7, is GAGVSQSPSNKVTEKGKDVELRCDPISGHTALYWYRQSLGQGLEFLIYFQGNSAPDKSGLPSDRFSAERTGGSVSTLTIQRTQQEDSAVYLCASSVGLGYEQYFGPGTRLTVT.

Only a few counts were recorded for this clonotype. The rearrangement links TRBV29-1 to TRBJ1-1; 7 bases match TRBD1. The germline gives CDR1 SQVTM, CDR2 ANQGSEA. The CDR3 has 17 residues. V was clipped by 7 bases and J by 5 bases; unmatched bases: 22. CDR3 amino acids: CSADSLDRRALKTEAFF. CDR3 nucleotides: TGCAGCGCCGACTCCTTGGACAGGCGAGCCTTAAAAACTGAAGCTTTCTTT.

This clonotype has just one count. For the CDR3, the DNA is TGCGCCAGCAGCCCCGAAGGCAGGGGGCGGGTGGGCACTGAAGCTTTCTTT. Its protein product is CASSPEGRGRVGTEAFF. V and J are TRBV5-1 and TRBJ1-1; TRBD1 matches at 8 bases. V gave up 4 bases and J gave up 4 bases; unmatched junction bases: 15. Germline V CDR1 and CDR2: SGHRS, YFSETQ. This CDR3 comprises 17 residues.

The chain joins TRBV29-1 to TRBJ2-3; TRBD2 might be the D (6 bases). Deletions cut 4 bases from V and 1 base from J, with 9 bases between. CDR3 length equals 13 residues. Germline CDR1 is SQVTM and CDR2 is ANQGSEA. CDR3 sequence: CSVAWRGTDTQYF. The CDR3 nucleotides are TGCAGCGTTGCCTGGAGGGGCACAGATACGCAGTATTTT.

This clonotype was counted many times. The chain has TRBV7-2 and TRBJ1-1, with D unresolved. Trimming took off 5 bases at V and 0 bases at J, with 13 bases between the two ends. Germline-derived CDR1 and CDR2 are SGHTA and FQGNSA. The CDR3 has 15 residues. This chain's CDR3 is CASSEQASMNTEAFF. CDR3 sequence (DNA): TGTGCCAGCAGCGAGCAGGCTAGCATGAACACTGAAGCTTTCTTT.

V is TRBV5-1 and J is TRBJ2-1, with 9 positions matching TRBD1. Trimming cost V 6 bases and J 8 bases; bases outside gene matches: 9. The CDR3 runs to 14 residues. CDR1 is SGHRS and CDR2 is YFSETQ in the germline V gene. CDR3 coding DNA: TGCGCCAGCAACCCCGGGACAGGGCTCGATGAGCAGTTCTTC. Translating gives CASNPGTGLDEQFF.

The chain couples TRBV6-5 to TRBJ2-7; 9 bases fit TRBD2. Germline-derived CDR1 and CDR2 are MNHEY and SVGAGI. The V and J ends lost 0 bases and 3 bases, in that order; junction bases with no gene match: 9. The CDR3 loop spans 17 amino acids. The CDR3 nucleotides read TGTGCCAGCAGTTACTCTTTAGGGCTAGCGGGACACTACGAGCAGTACTTC. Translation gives CASSYSLGLAGHYEQYF.

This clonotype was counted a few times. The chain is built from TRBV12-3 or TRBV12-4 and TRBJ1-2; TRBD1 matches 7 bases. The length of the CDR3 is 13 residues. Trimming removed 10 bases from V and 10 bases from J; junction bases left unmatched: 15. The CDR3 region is CANPDRARRSYTF. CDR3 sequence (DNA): TGTGCCAACCCCGACAGGGCGCGAAGGTCCTACACCTTC.